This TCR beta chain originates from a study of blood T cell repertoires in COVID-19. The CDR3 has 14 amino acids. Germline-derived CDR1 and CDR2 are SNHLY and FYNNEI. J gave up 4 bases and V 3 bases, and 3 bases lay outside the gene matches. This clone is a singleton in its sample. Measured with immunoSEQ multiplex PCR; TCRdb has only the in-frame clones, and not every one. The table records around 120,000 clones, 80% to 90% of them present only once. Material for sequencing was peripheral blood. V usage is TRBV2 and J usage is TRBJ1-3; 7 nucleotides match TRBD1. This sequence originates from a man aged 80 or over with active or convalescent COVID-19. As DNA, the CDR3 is TGTGCCAGCAGTGAGACAGGGACGGGAAACACCATATATTTT. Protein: CASSETGTGNTIYF.